Ten or more counts support the clone carrying this TCR beta chain. What it binds is unknown. Deletions cut 4 bases from V and 5 bases from J, with 9 bases between. The CDR3 totals 12 residues. Germline V gene sequence: CDR1 SGHRS, CDR2 YFSETQ. This specimen comes from a study of T-cell reconstitution after alpha-beta-depleted transplantation in children. Preparing the TCRbeta library involved the use of unique molecular identifiers. TCRdb itself ran the PCR reads through MiXCR, one entry per CDR3 protein. Of approximately 110,000 distinct CDR3 sequences in the sample, roughly 24% are singletons; the top ten hold about 10%. General observations from the study: Newly generated T cells supplied most T-cell counts and diversity one year post-transplant. Alpha-beta T cells about two months after transplant reportedly derived from several hundred expanded graft clones.

This material consisted of PBMCs, mostly from graft donor cells, taken 180 days after TCRalphabeta/CD19-depleted stem cell transplant. The chain recombines TRBV5-1 with TRBJ2-5, with a possible D match to TRBD2 (6 bases). The TCR was taken from a male patient aged 2 to 10 who had a stem cell transplant for chronic granulomatous disease, so the T cells may come from the graft donor. CDR3: CASSRERETQYF. Written as DNA, the CDR3 is TGCGCCAGCAGCCGGGAGAGGGAGACCCAGTACTTC.